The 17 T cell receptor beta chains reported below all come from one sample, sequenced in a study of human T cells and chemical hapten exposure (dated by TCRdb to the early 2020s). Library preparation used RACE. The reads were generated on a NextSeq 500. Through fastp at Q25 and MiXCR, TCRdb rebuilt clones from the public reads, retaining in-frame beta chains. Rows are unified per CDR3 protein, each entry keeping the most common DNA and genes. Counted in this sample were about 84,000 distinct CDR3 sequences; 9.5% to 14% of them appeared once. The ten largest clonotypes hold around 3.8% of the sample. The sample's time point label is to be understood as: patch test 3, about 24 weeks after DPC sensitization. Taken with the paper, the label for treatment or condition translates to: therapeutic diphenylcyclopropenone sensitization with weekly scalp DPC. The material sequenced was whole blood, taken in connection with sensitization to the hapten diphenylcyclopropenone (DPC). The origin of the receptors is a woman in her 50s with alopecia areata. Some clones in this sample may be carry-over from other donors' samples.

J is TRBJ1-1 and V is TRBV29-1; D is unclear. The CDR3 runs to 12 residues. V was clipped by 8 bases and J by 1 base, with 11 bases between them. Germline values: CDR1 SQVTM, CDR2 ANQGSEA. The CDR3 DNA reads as TGCAGCTCCTCCCTACAGAACACTGAAGCTTTCTTT. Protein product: CSSSLQNTEAFF.

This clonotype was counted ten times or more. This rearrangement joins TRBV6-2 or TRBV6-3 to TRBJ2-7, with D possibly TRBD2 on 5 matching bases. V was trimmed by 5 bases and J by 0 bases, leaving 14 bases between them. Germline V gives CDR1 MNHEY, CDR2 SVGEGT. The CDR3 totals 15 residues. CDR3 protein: CASSEEGAGSYEQYF. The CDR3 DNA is TGTGCCAGCAGTGAAGAGGGAGCCGGCTCCTACGAGCAGTACTTC.

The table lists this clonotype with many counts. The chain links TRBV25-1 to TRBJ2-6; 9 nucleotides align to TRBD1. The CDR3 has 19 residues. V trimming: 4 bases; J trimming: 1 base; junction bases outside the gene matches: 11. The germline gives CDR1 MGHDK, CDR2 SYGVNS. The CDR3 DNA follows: TGTGCCAGCAGTGGGCCGGGACAGGGTCCCAGATCTGGGGCCAACGTCCTGACTTTC. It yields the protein CASSGPGQGPRSGANVLTF. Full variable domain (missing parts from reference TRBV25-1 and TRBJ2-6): EADIYQTPRYLVIGTGKKITLECSQTMGHDKMYWYQQDPGMELHLIHYSYGVNSTEKGDLSSESTVSRIRTEHFPLTLESARPSHTSQYLCASSGPGQGPRSGANVLTFGAGSRLTVL.

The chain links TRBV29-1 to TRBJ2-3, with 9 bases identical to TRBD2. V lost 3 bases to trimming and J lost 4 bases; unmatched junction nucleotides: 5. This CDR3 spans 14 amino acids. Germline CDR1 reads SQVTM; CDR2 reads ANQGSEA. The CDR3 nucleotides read TGCAGCGTTGACAAGCGGGAGGTTTCAGATACGCAGTATTTT. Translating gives CSVDKREVSDTQYF.

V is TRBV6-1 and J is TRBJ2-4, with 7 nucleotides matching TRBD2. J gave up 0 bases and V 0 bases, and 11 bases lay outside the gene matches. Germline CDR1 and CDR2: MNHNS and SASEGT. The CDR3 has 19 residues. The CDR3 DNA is TGTGCCAGCAGTGAAGCGGCACCCTCGGGAGGATTAGCCAAAAACATTCAGTACTTC. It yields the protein CASSEAAPSGGLAKNIQYF.

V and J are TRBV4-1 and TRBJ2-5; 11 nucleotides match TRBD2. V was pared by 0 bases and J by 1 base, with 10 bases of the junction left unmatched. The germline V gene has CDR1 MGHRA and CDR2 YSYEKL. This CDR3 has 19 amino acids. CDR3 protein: CASSQDGIAGGIVQETQYF. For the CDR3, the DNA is TGCGCCAGCAGCCAAGATGGGATAGCGGGAGGGATTGTCCAAGAGACCCAGTACTTC.

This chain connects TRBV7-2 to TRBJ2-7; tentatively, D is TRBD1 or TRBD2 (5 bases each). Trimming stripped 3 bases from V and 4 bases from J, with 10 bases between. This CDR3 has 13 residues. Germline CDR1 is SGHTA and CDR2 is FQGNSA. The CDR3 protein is CASSFGAAYEQYF. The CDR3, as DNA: TGTGCCAGCAGCTTCGGGGCCGCTTACGAGCAGTACTTC.

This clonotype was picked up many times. The CDR3 DNA reads TGTGCCAGCACCCGAGCAGGGGAGGGCACTGAAGCTTTCTTT. The encoded protein is CASTRAGEGTEAFF. This chain connects TRBV6-5 to TRBJ1-1, with D possibly being TRBD1 (6 bases). The CDR3 contains 14 residues. In germline, CDR1 is MNHEY, CDR2 SVGAGI. V gave up 7 bases and J gave up 4 bases, with 16 bases separating them.

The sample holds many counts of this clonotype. CDR3: CASSLVMSSSTDTQYF. CDR3 in DNA: TGTGCCAGCAGCTTAGTAATGAGCTCTAGCACAGATACGCAGTATTTT. The chain joins TRBV7-9 to TRBJ2-3; D uncertain. The V and J ends lost 1 base and 0 bases respectively, with 11 bases between them. The CDR3 length is 16 residues. Germline CDR1 and CDR2: SEHNR and FQNEAQ (reference sequence).

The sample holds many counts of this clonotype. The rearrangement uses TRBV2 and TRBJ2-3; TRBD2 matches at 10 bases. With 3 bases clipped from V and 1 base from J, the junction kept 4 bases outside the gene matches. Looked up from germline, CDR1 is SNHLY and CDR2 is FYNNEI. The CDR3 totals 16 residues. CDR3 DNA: TGTGCCAGCAGTGAGACTAGCGGGCGACGCACAGATACGCAGTATTTT. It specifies CASSETSGRRTDTQYF.

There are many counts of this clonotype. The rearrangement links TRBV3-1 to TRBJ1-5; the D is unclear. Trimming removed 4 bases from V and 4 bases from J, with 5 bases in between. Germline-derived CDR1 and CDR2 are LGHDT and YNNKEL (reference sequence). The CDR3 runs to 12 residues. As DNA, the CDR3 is TGTGCCAGCAGCCGCCTTAATCAGCCCCAGCATTTT. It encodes CASSRLNQPQHF. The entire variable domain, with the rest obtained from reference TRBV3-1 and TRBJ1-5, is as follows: DTAVSQTPKYLVTQMGNDKSIKCEQNLGHDTMYWYKQDSKKFLKIMFSYNNKELIINETVPNRFSPKSPDKAHLNLHINSLELGDSAVYFCASSRLNQPQHFGDGTRLSIL.

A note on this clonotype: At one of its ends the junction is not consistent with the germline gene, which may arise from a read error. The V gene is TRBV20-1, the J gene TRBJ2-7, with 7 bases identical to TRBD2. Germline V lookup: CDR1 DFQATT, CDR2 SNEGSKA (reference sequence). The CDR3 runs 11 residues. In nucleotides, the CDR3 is TGCAGTGCGCCGCGGGGGTACGAGCAGCACTTC. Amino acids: CSAPRGYEQHF.

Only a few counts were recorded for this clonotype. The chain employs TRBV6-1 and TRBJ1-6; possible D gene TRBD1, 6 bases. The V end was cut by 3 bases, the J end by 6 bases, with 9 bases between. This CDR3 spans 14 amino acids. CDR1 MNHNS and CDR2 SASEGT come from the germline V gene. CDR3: CASSDRGGNSPLHF. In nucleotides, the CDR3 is TGTGCCAGCAGTGACAGGGGTGGTAATTCACCCCTCCACTTT.

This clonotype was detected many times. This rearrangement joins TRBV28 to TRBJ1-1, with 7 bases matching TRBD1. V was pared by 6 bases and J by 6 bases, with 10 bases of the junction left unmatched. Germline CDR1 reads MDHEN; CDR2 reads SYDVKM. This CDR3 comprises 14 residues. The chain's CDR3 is CASSRQGGTAEAFF. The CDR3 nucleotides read TGTGCCAGCAGCAGGCAGGGGGGGACCGCTGAAGCTTTCTTT. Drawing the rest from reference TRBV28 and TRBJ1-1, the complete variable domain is DVKVTQSSRYLVKRTGEKVFLECVQDMDHENMFWYRQDPGLGLRLIYFSYDVKMKEKGDIPEGYSVSREKKERFSLILESASTNQTSMYLCASSRQGGTAEAFFGQGTRLTVV.

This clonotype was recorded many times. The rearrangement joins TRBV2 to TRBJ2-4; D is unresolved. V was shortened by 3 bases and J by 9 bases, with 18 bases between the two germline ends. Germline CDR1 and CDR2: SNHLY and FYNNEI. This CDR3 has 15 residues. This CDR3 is CASSELFRRESIQYF. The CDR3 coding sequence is TGTGCCAGCAGTGAGCTATTTAGGAGAGAAAGCATTCAGTACTTC.

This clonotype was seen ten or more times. The CDR3 nucleotides read TGTGCCAGCAGTTTAGCCACATCGACTTCACCCCTCCACTTT. It translates to CASSLATSTSPLHF. The chain links TRBV28 to TRBJ1-6; D gene uncertain. This CDR3 is 14 amino acids long. Germline CDR1 reads MDHEN; CDR2 reads SYDVKM. Trimming left V 2 bases short and J 9 bases short, with 11 bases between.

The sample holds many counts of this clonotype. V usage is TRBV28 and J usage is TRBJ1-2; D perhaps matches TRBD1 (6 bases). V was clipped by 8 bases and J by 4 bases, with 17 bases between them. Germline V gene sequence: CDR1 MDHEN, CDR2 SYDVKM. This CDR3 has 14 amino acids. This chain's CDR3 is CASGGGGQLYGYTF. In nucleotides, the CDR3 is TGTGCCAGCGGAGGGGGGGGCCAGCTCTATGGCTACACCTTC.